These T cell receptor beta chains were read from a single sample in a study of the immune and genomic landscape of osteosarcoma. This table comes from immunoSEQ multiplex PCR, and its TCRdb copy is limited to in-frame clones, with some not included. Of about 5,100 clones in the sample, around four fifths were seen once. The sequenced sample consisted of osteosarcoma tumor tissue from the lung. These receptors were collected from a human donor with osteosarcoma. CDR3s include the opening cysteine and the closing phenylalanine or tryptophan. D genes are given only for firm matches. A clone size is listed for some rows: how often the clone was seen (once, few, many), or a class if it is expanded.

size	D	V	J	CDR3	DNA
-	TRBD1	TRBV5-1	TRBJ2-7	CASSLGHTGTGRWEQYF	TGCGCCAGCAGCTTGGGACATACCGGGACAGGTCGCTGGGAGCAGTACTTC
once	-	TRBV21-1	TRBJ2-1	CASTQKGPSYNEQFF	TGTGCCAGCACCCAAAAGGGGCCCTCCTACAATGAGCAGTTCTTC
-	-	TRBV12-5	TRBJ2-7	CASALYQGYEQYF	TGTGCTAGTGCCCTATACCAGGGGTACGAGCAGTACTTC
-	-	TRBV4-2	TRBJ2-7	CASSQDPPYEQYF	TGTGCCAGCAGCCAAGATCCGCCCTACGAGCAGTACTTC
-	-	TRBV11-3	TRBJ2-5	CASSPDTGAETQYF	TGTGCCAGCAGCCCCGATACAGGTGCAGAGACCCAGTACTTC
-	TRBD1	TRBV7-3	TRBJ1-2	CASSPPGQGVSSGGYTF	TGTGCCAGCAGCCCACCAGGACAGGGGGTCTCATCGGGTGGCTACACCTTC
-	-	TRBV19	TRBJ2-3	CASSMRGSSVTDTQYF	TGTGCCAGTAGTATGAGGGGGTCTAGCGTAACAGATACGCAGTATTTT
-	-	TRBV19	TRBJ2-7	CASSTAGGSEQYF	TGTGCCAGTAGTACAGCCGGGGGCTCGGAGCAGTACTTC
-	-	TRBV10-3	TRBJ1-2	CAISGPGEGYTF	TGTGCCATCAGTGGCCCAGGGGAGGGCTACACCTTC
-	TRBD2	TRBV7-2	TRBJ2-1	CASSSSWLAEDEQFF	TGTGCCAGCAGCTCTAGCTGGCTAGCGGAGGATGAGCAGTTCTTC
-	-	TRBV9	TRBJ2-7	CASSVGGTQSSYEQYF	TGTGCCAGCAGCGTAGGGGGGACACAGAGCTCCTACGAGCAGTACTTC
few	TRBD1	TRBV7-2	TRBJ2-2	CASSTGQGRAGELFF	TGTGCCAGCAGCACGGGACAGGGACGAGCCGGGGAGCTGTTTTTT
-	-	TRBV11-3	TRBJ1-2	CASSSGAARGYTF	TGTGCCAGCAGCTCCGGGGCAGCGCGTGGCTACACCTTC
-	-	TRBV25-1	TRBJ2-5	CASSESSWTQYF	TGTGCCAGCAGTGAATCGTCTTGGACCCAGTACTTC
once	-	TRBV27	TRBJ2-7	CASSRTISYEQYF	TGTGCCAGCAGTAGAACAATCTCCTACGAGCAGTACTTC
few	-	TRBV7-9	TRBJ1-5	CASSPSGPINQPQHF	TGTGCCAGCAGCCCTAGCGGCCCGATCAATCAGCCCCAGCATTTT
-	TRBD2	TRBV5-1	TRBJ2-5	CASSLGASGIAKTQYF	TGCGCCAGCAGCTTAGGGGCTAGCGGGATTGCCAAGACCCAGTACTTC
-	TRBD2	TRBV7-2	TRBJ2-1	CASSSRTGLGNEQFF	TGTGCCAGCAGCTCAAGGACGGGACTAGGCAATGAGCAGTTCTTC
-	TRBD2	TRBV7-2	TRBJ2-5	CASSGTSQETQYF	TGTGCCAGCAGCGGGACTAGTCAGGAGACCCAGTACTTC
few	TRBD1	TRBV10-1	TRBJ1-2	CASSESRDSHYGYTF	TGCGCCAGCAGTGAGTCCCGGGACAGCCACTATGGCTACACCTTC
few	TRBD1	TRBV19	TRBJ1-4	CASSTDSGTGLTKLFF	TGTGCCAGTAGTACAGATTCCGGGACAGGGCTTACGAAACTGTTTTTT
-	TRBD2	TRBV4-2	TRBJ2-1	CASSRTSGTYNEQFF	TGTGCCAGCAGCCGGACTAGCGGGACCTACAATGAGCAGTTCTTC